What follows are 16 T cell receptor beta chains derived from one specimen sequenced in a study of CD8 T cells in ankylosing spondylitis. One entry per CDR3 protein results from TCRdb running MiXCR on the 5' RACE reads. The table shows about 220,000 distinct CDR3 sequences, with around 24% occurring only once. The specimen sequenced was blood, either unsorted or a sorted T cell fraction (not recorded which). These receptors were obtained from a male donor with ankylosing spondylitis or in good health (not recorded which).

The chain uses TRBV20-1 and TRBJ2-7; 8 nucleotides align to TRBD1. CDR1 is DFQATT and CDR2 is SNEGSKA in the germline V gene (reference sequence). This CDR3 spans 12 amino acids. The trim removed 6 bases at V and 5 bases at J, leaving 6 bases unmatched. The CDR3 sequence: CSAGQGWNEQYF. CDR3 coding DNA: TGCAGTGCAGGACAGGGTTGGAACGAGCAGTACTTC.

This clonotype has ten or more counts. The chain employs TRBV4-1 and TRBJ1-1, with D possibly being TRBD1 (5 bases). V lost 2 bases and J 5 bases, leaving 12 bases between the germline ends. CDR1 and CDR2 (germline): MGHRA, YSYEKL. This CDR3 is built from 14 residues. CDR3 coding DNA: TGCGCCAGCAGCCAACCCCGGGGGGTGACTGAAGCTTTCTTT. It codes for CASSQPRGVTEAFF.

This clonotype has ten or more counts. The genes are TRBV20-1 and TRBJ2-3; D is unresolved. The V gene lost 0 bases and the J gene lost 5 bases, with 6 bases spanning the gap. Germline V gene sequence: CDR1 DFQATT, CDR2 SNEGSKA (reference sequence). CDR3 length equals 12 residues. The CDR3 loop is CSAREIRDTQYF. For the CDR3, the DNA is TGCAGTGCTAGAGAGATCAGAGATACGCAGTATTTT.

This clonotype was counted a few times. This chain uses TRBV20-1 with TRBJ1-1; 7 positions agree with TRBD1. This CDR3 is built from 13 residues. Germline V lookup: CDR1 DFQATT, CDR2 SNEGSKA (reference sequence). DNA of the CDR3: TGCAGAGCCTTTCGACAGGGGAACACTGAAGCTTTCTTT. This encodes CRAFRQGNTEAFF.

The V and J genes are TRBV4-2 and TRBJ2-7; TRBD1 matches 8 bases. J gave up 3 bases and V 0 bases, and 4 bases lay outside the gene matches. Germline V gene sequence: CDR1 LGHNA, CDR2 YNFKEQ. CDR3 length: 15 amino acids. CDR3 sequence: CASSQDFGQGYEQYF. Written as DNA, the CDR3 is TGTGCCAGCAGCCAAGATTTCGGACAGGGCTACGAGCAGTACTTC.

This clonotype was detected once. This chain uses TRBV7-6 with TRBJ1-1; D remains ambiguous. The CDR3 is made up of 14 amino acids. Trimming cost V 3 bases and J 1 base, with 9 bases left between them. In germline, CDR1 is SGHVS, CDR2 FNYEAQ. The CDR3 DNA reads TGTGCCAGCAGCTTTCGGTTGGGGAACACTGAAGCTTTCTTT. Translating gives CASSFRLGNTEAFF.

The CDR3 here is CASSYSAVPYGYTF. CDR3 sequence (DNA): TGTGCCAGCAGTTACTCGGCGGTCCCCTATGGCTACACCTTC. The chain combines TRBV6-5 with TRBJ1-2; D not resolved. V lost 0 bases and J lost 4, with 9 bases in between. CDR1 and CDR2 (germline): MNHEY, SVGAGI. The CDR3 contains 14 residues.

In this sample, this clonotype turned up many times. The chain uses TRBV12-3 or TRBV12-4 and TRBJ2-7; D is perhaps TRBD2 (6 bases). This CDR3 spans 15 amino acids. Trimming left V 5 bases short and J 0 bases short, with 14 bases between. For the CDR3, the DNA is TGTGCCAGCAGTCAACTAGCAGTGCCCTCCTACGAGCAGTACTTC. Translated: CASSQLAVPSYEQYF.

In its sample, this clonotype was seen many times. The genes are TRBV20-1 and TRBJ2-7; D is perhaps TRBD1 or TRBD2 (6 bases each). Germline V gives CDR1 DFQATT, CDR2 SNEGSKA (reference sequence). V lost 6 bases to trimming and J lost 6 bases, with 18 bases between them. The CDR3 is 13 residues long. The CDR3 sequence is CSAPRGPPGEQYF. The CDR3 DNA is TGCAGTGCCCCCCGGGGGCCCCCAGGCGAGCAGTACTTC.

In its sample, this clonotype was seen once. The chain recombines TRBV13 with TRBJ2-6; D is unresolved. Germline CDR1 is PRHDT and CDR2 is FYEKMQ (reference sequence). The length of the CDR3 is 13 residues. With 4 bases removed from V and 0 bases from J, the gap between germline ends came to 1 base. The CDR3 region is CASSYSGANVLTF. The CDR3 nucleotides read TGTGCCAGCAGCTACTCTGGGGCCAACGTCCTGACTTTC.

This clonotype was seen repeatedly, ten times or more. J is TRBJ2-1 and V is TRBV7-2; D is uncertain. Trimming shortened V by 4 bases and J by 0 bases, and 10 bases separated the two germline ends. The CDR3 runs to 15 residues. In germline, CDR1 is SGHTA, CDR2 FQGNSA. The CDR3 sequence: CASSSTASSYNEQFF. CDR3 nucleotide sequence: TGTGCCAGCAGCTCCACAGCTAGCTCCTACAATGAGCAGTTCTTC.

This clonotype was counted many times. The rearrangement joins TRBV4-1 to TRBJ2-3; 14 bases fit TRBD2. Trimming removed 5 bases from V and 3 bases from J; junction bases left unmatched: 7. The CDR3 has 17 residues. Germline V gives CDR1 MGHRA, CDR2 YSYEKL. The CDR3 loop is CASSFGTSGRGTDTQYF. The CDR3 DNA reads TGCGCCAGCAGCTTCGGGACTAGCGGGAGAGGGACAGATACGCAGTATTTT.

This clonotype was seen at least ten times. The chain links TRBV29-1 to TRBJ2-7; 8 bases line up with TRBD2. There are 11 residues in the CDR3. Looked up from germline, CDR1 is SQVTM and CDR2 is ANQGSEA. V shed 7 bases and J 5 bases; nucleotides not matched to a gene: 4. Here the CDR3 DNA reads TGCAGCGGGACTAGCAGCGACGAGCAGTACTTC. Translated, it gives CSGTSSDEQYF.

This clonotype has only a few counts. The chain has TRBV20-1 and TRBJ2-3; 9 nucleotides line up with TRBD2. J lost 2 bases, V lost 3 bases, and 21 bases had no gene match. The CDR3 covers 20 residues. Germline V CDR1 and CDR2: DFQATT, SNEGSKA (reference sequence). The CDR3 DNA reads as TGCAGTGCTAGGCCGCTTGGGAGGGGGCTAGCGGGATCCCTCACAGATACGCAGTATTTT. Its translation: CSARPLGRGLAGSLTDTQYF.

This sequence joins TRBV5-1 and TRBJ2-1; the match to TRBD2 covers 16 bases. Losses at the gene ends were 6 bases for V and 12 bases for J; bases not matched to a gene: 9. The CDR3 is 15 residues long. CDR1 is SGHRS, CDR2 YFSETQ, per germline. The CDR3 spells CASKPGLAGGLRQFF. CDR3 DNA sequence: TGCGCCAGCAAACCGGGACTAGCGGGAGGGCTTCGGCAGTTCTTC.

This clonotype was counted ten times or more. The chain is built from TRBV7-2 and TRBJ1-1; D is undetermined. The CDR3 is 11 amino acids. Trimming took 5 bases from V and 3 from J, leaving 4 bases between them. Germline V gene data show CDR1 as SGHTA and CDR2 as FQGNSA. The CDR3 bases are TGTGCCAGCAGCGCCCACACTGAAGCTTTCTTT. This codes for CASSAHTEAFF. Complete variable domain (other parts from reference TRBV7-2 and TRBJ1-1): GAGVSQSPSNKVTEKGKDVELRCDPISGHTALYWYRQSLGQGLEFLIYFQGNSAPDKSGLPSDRFSAERTGGSVSTLTIQRTQQEDSAVYLCASSAHTEAFFGQGTRLTVV.